A single sample gave rise to the 20 T cell receptor beta chains below, sequenced in a study of blood T cell repertoires in COVID-19. Using immunoSEQ multiplex PCR, the repertoire was profiled, and TCRdb retains in-frame clones only, with some absent. There are some 370,000 clones in the sample; 89% occur only once, and around 1.3% lies in the top ten. Sequences were obtained from peripheral blood. The receptors come from a middle-aged man with acute or convalescent COVID-19.

Only one count was recorded for this clone. The chain uses TRBV14 and TRBJ2-2, with a possible D match to TRBD2 (6 bases). Trimming stripped 4 bases from V and 6 bases from J, with 9 bases between. The CDR3 sequence is 13 residues long. CDR1 is SGHDN, CDR2 FVKESK, per germline. As DNA, the CDR3 is TGTGCCAGCAGCCTCCGACTAGCCGGGGAGCTGTTTTTT. Translated, it gives CASSLRLAGELFF.

A word on this clone: At the DNA level, this CDR3 is encoded by other sequences in the same sample as well. This sequence joins TRBV7-2 and TRBJ2-1, with TRBD2 matching over 12 bases. The CDR3 covers 14 residues. Germline-derived CDR1 and CDR2 are SGHTA and FQGNSA. The junction had 5 bases not matched to a gene; V was cut back by 4 bases and J by 10 bases. This CDR3 reads CASSSVLAGGEQFF. The CDR3 nucleotides read TGTGCCAGCAGCTCCGTACTAGCGGGAGGAGAGCAGTTCTTC.

The chain links TRBV28 to TRBJ1-4; a weak D match, TRBD1 (6 bases). This CDR3 has 14 residues. The V end lost 6 bases, the J end lost 5 bases, and 13 bases lay between the germline ends. CDR1 is MDHEN, CDR2 SYDVKM, per germline. CDR3 amino acids: CASSDRGGNEKLFF. CDR3 nucleotide sequence: TGTGCCAGCAGCGATAGGGGGGGAAATGAAAAACTGTTTTTT.

The CDR3 DNA reads as TGTGCCTCCCGGAACGAGACAGGGGGTTATAATTCACCCCTCCACTTT. Translating gives CASRNETGGYNSPLHF. The chain links TRBV10-3 to TRBJ1-6, with 9 bases matching TRBD1. J lost 4 bases, V lost 11 bases, and 12 bases had no gene match. The CDR3 contains 16 residues. CDR1 is ENHRY and CDR2 is SYGVKD in the germline V gene.

J is TRBJ1-5 and V is TRBV27; 9 nucleotides line up with TRBD1. Germline V gives CDR1 MNHEY, CDR2 SMNVEV (reference sequence). CDR3 size: 15 residues. V lost 7 bases and J lost 6; bases outside the gene matches: 10. CDR3 sequence (DNA): TGTGCCAGCAAGCGGGACAGGGAGTTTGGTCAGCCCCAGCATTTT. Its protein is CASKRDREFGQPQHF.

V and J are TRBV5-4 and TRBJ2-1; weak D call: TRBD2 (6 bases). The CDR3 is made up of 13 amino acids. CDR1 is SGHNT and CDR2 is YYREEE in the germline V gene (reference sequence). With 2 bases removed from V and 7 bases from J, the gap between germline ends came to 10 bases. The CDR3 protein is CASSFAGSNEQFF. The DNA for the CDR3 is TGTGCCAGCAGCTTTGCGGGATCTAATGAGCAGTTCTTC.

This sequence joins TRBV5-4 and TRBJ2-5; 9 bases map to TRBD1. J was trimmed by 1 base and V by 4 bases; bases with no gene match: 8. Per the germline V gene, CDR1 is SGHNT and CDR2 is YYREEE (reference sequence). This CDR3 comprises 16 residues. The CDR3 DNA follows: TGTGCCAGCAGCAAGAACAGGGACAGGGTCCAAGAGACCCAGTACTTC. Its protein product is CASSKNRDRVQETQYF. Complete variable domain (other parts from reference TRBV5-4 and TRBJ2-5): ETGVTQSPTHLIKTRGQQVTLRCSSQSGHNTVSWYQQALGQGPQFIFQYYREEENGRGNFPPRFSGLQFPNYSSELNVNALELDDSALYLCASSKNRDRVQETQYFGPGTRLLVL.

Written as DNA, the CDR3 is TGCAGCGTTGAAAGTGGGGACAGCGTCCTGACTTTC. Its translation is CSVESGDSVLTF. V and J are TRBV29-1 and TRBJ2-6, with TRBD1 matching 7 bases. V shed 2 bases and J 12 bases; nucleotides not matched to a gene: 4. This CDR3 contains 12 residues. The germline V gene encodes CDR1 SQVTM and CDR2 ANQGSEA.

The V and J genes are TRBV28 and TRBJ1-2; the D gene is possibly TRBD1 (5 bases). Trimming left V 6 bases short and J 3 bases short, with 17 bases between. Germline V gives CDR1 MDHEN, CDR2 SYDVKM. The length of the CDR3 is 15 residues. The CDR3 here is CASSPRSGADYGYTF. The CDR3 DNA follows: TGTGCCAGCAGCCCTAGGAGTGGGGCGGACTATGGCTACACCTTC.

On this clone itself: This sample includes further DNA sequences coding for the same CDR3. Here the CDR3 DNA reads TGTGCCTGGAGTGTGGGAGTTAACACTGAAGCTTTCTTT. Residues: CAWSVGVNTEAFF. The chain joins TRBV30 to TRBJ1-1, with unresolved D. Per the germline V gene, CDR1 is GTSNPN and CDR2 is SVGIG (reference sequence). V lost 0 bases to trimming and J lost 2 bases, with 7 bases between them. The CDR3 runs to 13 residues.

V gene TRBV12-3 or TRBV12-4 combines with J gene TRBJ1-4; unclear D gene. This CDR3 contains 12 residues. Trimming stripped 7 bases from V and 8 bases from J, with 11 bases between. The CDR3 region has the DNA TGTGCCAGCACTGTTGGGGAGGAAAAACTGTTTTTT. As protein: CASTVGEEKLFF.

The chain employs TRBV6-5 and TRBJ1-5; TRBD1 is a possible D gene (5 bases). The CDR3 consists of 15 residues. Trimming pared 6 bases from V and 3 bases from J, leaving 15 bases between. CDR1 and CDR2 (germline): MNHEY, SVGAGI. CDR3 region: CASSPGGRDNQPQHF. The CDR3 coding sequence is TGTGCCAGCAGCCCGGGGGGGAGGGACAATCAGCCCCAGCATTTT.

The gene calls are TRBV4-3 and TRBJ2-3; D gene unclear. Germline loops: CDR1 LGHNA, CDR2 YSLEER. This CDR3 region has 13 residues. The V gene lost 1 base and the J gene lost 5 bases, with 7 bases spanning the gap. The CDR3 region is CASSQGPRDTQYF. The CDR3 DNA is TGCGCCAGCAGCCAAGGCCCGCGAGATACGCAGTATTTT.

As concerns this clone: The sample has other DNA sequences that encode this CDR3 too. J is TRBJ1-1 and V is TRBV18; TRBD1 might be the D (5 bases). Between the trimmed V and J ends, which lost 2 bases and 2 bases, there was a span of 12 bases. The CDR3 spans 15 residues. CDR1 is KGHSH and CDR2 is LQKENI in the germline V gene. The CDR3 loop reads CASSPSGGGNTEAFF. The CDR3 bases are TGTGCCAGCTCACCAAGCGGGGGGGGTAACACTGAAGCTTTCTTT.

J is TRBJ1-1 and V is TRBV29-1; D is perhaps TRBD1 (6 bases). The germline CDR1 and CDR2 sequences are SQVTM and ANQGSEA. V was shortened by 2 bases and J by 4 bases, with 11 bases between the two germline ends. This CDR3 has 13 amino acids. The CDR3 sequence: CSVEWGHGTEAFF. The CDR3 bases are TGCAGCGTTGAATGGGGGCACGGCACTGAAGCTTTCTTT.

This clone was observed once. This chain uses TRBV10-2 with TRBJ2-3, with 15 bases identical to TRBD2. CDR1 is WSHSY, CDR2 SAAADI, per germline. After removal of 2 bases from V and 3 bases from J, the junction contained 6 bases not matched to a gene. The CDR3 is 18 amino acids. CDR3 sequence (DNA): TGCGCCAGCAGTGAGGGACTAGCGGGAGGGCCAAGTACAGATACGCAGTATTTT. As protein: CASSEGLAGGPSTDTQYF.

This clone was found a few times. The chain couples TRBV5-1 to TRBJ2-5, with 9 positions matching TRBD1. Germline V lookup: CDR1 SGHRS, CDR2 YFSETQ. V lost 0 bases and J lost 5; bases outside the gene matches: 8. The CDR3 has 16 residues. Here the CDR3 reads CASSLEDRGPGETQYF. CDR3 nucleotide sequence: TGCGCCAGCAGCTTGGAGGACAGGGGTCCAGGTGAGACCCAGTACTTC. The full variable domain, in which reference TRBV5-1 and TRBJ2-5 provide the parts outside the CDR3, is KAGVTQTPRYLIKTRGQQVTLSCSPISGHRSVSWYQQTPGQGLQFLFEYFSETQRNKGNFPGRFSGRQFSNSRSEMNVSTLELGDSALYLCASSLEDRGPGETQYFGPGTRLLVL.

The chain has TRBV27 and TRBJ2-3; TRBD2 might be the D (6 bases). The CDR3 length is 15 residues. The V end lost 7 bases, the J end lost 4 bases, and 18 bases lay between the germline ends. Per the germline V gene, CDR1 is MNHEY and CDR2 is SMNVEV (reference sequence). The CDR3 bases are TGTGCCAGCAAGCCTCGTCGGGAGATGTCAGATACGCAGTATTTT. Encoded protein: CASKPRREMSDTQYF.

This sequence joins TRBV6-5 and TRBJ2-3, with 10 bases lining up with TRBD2. Germline CDR1 and CDR2: MNHEY and SVGAGI. The trim removed 6 bases at V and 4 bases at J, leaving 7 bases unmatched. There are 15 residues in the CDR3. The CDR3 DNA sequence: TGTGCCAGCAGCTTTCTAGCGGGAGAGGCAGATACGCAGTATTTT. Its protein product is CASSFLAGEADTQYF.

The rearrangement links TRBV2 to TRBJ2-7, with 12 bases lining up with TRBD2. V shed 4 bases, J shed 2 bases, and the junction held 0 bases outside the gene matches. Germline lookup yields CDR1 SNHLY and CDR2 FYNNEI. The CDR3 is made up of 14 amino acids. The CDR3 DNA is TGTGCCAGCAGTGCTAGCGGGAGGGCCTACGAGCAGTACTTC. It yields the protein CASSASGRAYEQYF.